The 23 T cell receptor beta chains reported below all come from one sample, sequenced in a study of T and B cells in COVID-19 patients. From blood, roughly 220-550 ng of genomic DNA served as TRB template. TRB rearrangements were amplified by multiplex PCR with BIOMED2 TRB-A/B primers. A single record per CDR3 protein comes from TCRdb applying MiXCR to the multiplex PCR reads. Counted here are thousands of distinct CDR3 sequences, 31% occurring once; the ten biggest clones make up roughly 22%. The sample was blood. The source is a human donor who had recovered from COVID-19.

This clonotype was picked up a small number of times. The rearrangement joins TRBV30 to TRBJ1-5, with TRBD1 matching 10 bases. Trimming removed 2 bases from V and 6 bases from J; junction bases left unmatched: 4. The germline CDR1 and CDR2 sequences are GTSNPN and SVGIG (reference sequence). The CDR3 runs 14 residues. DNA for the CDR3: TGTGCCTGGAGTATGACAGGGGGCGGTCAGCCCCAGCATTTT. Residues: CAWSMTGGGQPQHF.

This clonotype is termed medium-sized. The rearrangement links TRBV6-5 to TRBJ2-3; no definite D call. The CDR3 contains 19 residues. The V gene's germline CDR1 is MNHEY and CDR2 SVGAGI. V was trimmed by 0 bases and J by 1 base, leaving 20 bases between them. CDR3 DNA sequence: TGTGCCAGCAGTTACTCGATCGACCCTTCGGAACGTGGCACAGATACGCAGTATTTT. It translates to CASSYSIDPSERGTDTQYF.

The genes are TRBV6-2 or TRBV6-3 and TRBJ2-7; D gene ambiguous. In germline, CDR1 is MNHEY, CDR2 SVGEGT. This CDR3 is built from 11 residues. Deletions cut 1 base from V and 6 bases from J, with 4 bases between. CDR3 nucleotide sequence: TGTGCCAGCAGTTACTTGACCGAGCAGTACTTC. Translation: CASSYLTEQYF.

V gene TRBV5-1 combines with J gene TRBJ1-3; possibly TRBD1 for D (5 bases). V was pared by 0 bases and J by 4 bases, with 11 bases between. CDR3 length equals 15 residues. Germline V gene lookup returns CDR1 SGHRS and CDR2 YFSETQ. Written as DNA, the CDR3 is TGCGCCAGCAGCTTGGGGGACCCAAGAGGAAACACCATATATTTT. It translates to CASSLGDPRGNTIYF.

This clonotype was found a few times. The rearrangement links TRBV7-2 to TRBJ2-1; 8 nucleotides agree with TRBD1. In germline, CDR1 is SGHTA, CDR2 FQGNSA. This CDR3 contains 13 residues. V gave up 4 bases and J gave up 12 bases; unmatched junction bases: 8. The CDR3 region is CASSSPGQGRQFF. Here the CDR3 DNA reads TGTGCCAGCAGCTCCCCCGGACAGGGCCGGCAGTTCTTC.

This clonotype is termed medium-sized (0.01 to 0.1%). CDR3 sequence: CASSQQQGYNEQFF. CDR3 coding DNA: TGTGCCAGCAGCCAACAACAGGGGTACAATGAGCAGTTCTTC. The genes are TRBV14 and TRBJ2-1; the match to TRBD1 covers 7 bases. The CDR3 is 14 residues long. The germline V gene has CDR1 SGHDN and CDR2 FVKESK. V lost 2 bases to trimming and J lost 4 bases; unmatched junction nucleotides: 2.

Concerning this clonotype itself: A much larger clone sits a single nucleotide away, making a read error possible. The V gene is TRBV6-1, the J gene TRBJ2-3; D is tentatively TRBD1 or TRBD2 (5 bases each). V was cut by 7 bases and J by 3 bases, with 14 bases left in between. The CDR3 sequence is 14 residues long. Germline lookup yields CDR1 MNHNS and CDR2 SASEGT. Here the CDR3 reads CASNDGGATDTQYF. As DNA, the CDR3 is TGTGCCAGCAACGATGGGGGAGCGACAGATACGCAGTATTTT.

This clonotype has just one count. The rearrangement joins TRBV7-2 to TRBJ1-4; perhaps TRBD1 as D (5 bases). CDR1 is SGHTA and CDR2 is FQGNSA in the germline V gene. Trimming removed 0 bases at V and 3 bases at J, with 11 bases between. CDR3 length: 16 residues. CDR3 bases: TGTGCCAGCAGCTTAGCGGCGGGGACGGCTAATGAAAAACTGTTTTTT. Translation gives CASSLAAGTANEKLFF.

This rearrangement joins TRBV7-9 to TRBJ1-2; 8 nucleotides line up with TRBD1. Germline CDR1 is SEHNR and CDR2 is FQNEAQ (reference sequence). After removal of 11 bases from V and 6 bases from J, the junction contained 14 bases not matched to a gene. There are 14 residues in the CDR3. For the CDR3, the DNA is TGTGCCGCACTGGACGGGACAGGTCGTCATGGCTACACCTTC. Its protein product is CAALDGTGRHGYTF.

In its sample, this clonotype was seen a few times. The J gene is TRBJ2-7, the V gene TRBV12-3 or TRBV12-4; 8 bases are a match to TRBD2. CDR3 length: 12 residues. V was pared by 2 bases and J by 10 bases, with 4 bases of the junction left unmatched. CDR3 DNA: TGTGCCAGCAGTTTATTGGCGGGGGGCCAGTACTTC. It codes for CASSLLAGGQYF.

This clonotype has more than one count but fewer than ten. The J gene is TRBJ2-7, the V gene TRBV6-1; D ambiguous. The CDR3 loop spans 13 amino acids. The V end lost 6 bases, the J end lost 3 bases, and 12 bases lay between the germline ends. Germline V gene data show CDR1 as MNHNS and CDR2 as SASEGT. This CDR3 reads CASRRRAFYEQYF. CDR3 bases: TGTGCCAGCAGACGCCGGGCGTTCTACGAGCAGTACTTC.

This clonotype has just a few counts. This chain joins TRBV5-4 and TRBJ1-4, with D perhaps TRBD1 (5 bases). This CDR3 region has 15 residues. CDR1 and CDR2 (germline): SGHNT, YYREEE (reference sequence). With 0 bases removed from V and 7 bases from J, the gap between germline ends came to 13 bases. The CDR3 bases are TGTGCCAGCAGCTTGGATTCGGGGGGGAGTGAAAAACTGTTTTTT. This gives the protein CASSLDSGGSEKLFF.

V and J are TRBV20-1 and TRBJ1-2; 8 positions match TRBD1. This CDR3 region has 14 residues. The V gene end was trimmed by 4 bases and the J gene end by 8 bases; junction bases not matched to a gene: 12. CDR1 is DFQATT and CDR2 is SNEGSKA in the germline V gene (reference sequence). CDR3 region: CSATETGAQRGYTF. CDR3 sequence (DNA): TGCAGTGCTACTGAGACAGGGGCCCAGCGAGGCTACACCTTC.

This clonotype has only a few counts. This chain uses TRBV5-4 with TRBJ1-3; D ambiguous. V was shortened by 3 bases and J by 4 bases, with 14 bases between the two germline ends. The CDR3 length is 15 residues. Germline V gene sequence: CDR1 SGHNT, CDR2 YYREEE (reference sequence). CDR3 bases: TGTGCCAGCAGCTCCCAACAACAAGGGGGAAACACCATATATTTT. Its protein product is CASSSQQQGGNTIYF.

The J gene is TRBJ1-2, the V gene TRBV5-4; TRBD1 might be the D (5 bases). Deletions cut 0 bases from V and 8 bases from J, with 20 bases between. The CDR3 is 16 residues long. Germline lookup yields CDR1 SGHNT and CDR2 YYREEE (reference sequence). CDR3 in amino acids: CASSLGGVGPSGGYTF. The CDR3 nucleotides read TGTGCCAGCAGCTTGGGGGGGGTGGGCCCCTCTGGCGGCTACACCTTC.

V is TRBV10-1 and J is TRBJ2-4; the D is unclear. The CDR3 has 15 amino acids. In germline, CDR1 is WNHNN, CDR2 SYGVQD (reference sequence). Trimming cost V 9 bases and J 0 bases, with 15 bases left between them. This chain's CDR3 is CARICEGLAKNIQYF. CDR3 coding DNA: TGCGCCAGAATATGTGAAGGATTAGCCAAAAACATTCAGTACTTC.

This chain links TRBV2 with TRBJ2-2; 8 bases are shared with TRBD1. Germline V gene lookup returns CDR1 SNHLY and CDR2 FYNNEI. V shed 5 bases and J 6 bases; nucleotides not matched to a gene: 8. The CDR3 sequence is 15 residues long. The CDR3: CASSLGQVLPGELFF. In DNA, the CDR3 is TGTGCCAGCAGTTTGGGACAGGTCCTACCCGGGGAGCTGTTTTTT.

This chain links TRBV6-1 with TRBJ2-3, with D possibly being TRBD1 or TRBD2 (5 bases each). In germline, CDR1 is MNHNS, CDR2 SASEGT. Trimming removed 2 bases from V and 4 bases from J, with 16 bases in between. The CDR3 has 16 residues. As DNA, the CDR3 is TGTGCCAGCAGTGAAAACGGGGCATGGGGCGCAGATACGCAGTATTTT. Protein: CASSENGAWGADTQYF.

Details on this clonotype: Just one base apart from a much larger clone, this may be a read error. The chain employs TRBV6-5 and TRBJ2-7; possible D gene TRBD2, 6 bases. The CDR3 length is 12 residues. Looked up from germline, CDR1 is MNHEY and CDR2 is SVGAGI. Trimming left V 10 bases short and J 7 bases short, with 17 bases between. This CDR3 is CATRDFNNEQYF. The CDR3 DNA reads TGTGCCACCCGGGACTTCAACAATGAGCAGTACTTC.

This chain uses TRBV20-1 with TRBJ2-2; no firm D call. The CDR3 consists of 14 residues. Germline V gene sequence: CDR1 DFQATT, CDR2 SNEGSKA (reference sequence). Trimming stripped 3 bases from V and 4 bases from J, with 12 bases between. CDR3 in DNA: TGCAGTGCTAGCCGAGGACCTATCACCGGGGAGCTGTTTTTT. It translates to CSASRGPITGELFF.

V is TRBV29-1 and J is TRBJ1-1; TRBD1 agrees at 9 bases. The trim removed 7 bases at V and 3 bases at J, leaving 9 bases unmatched. CDR3 length: 14 residues. Per the germline V gene, CDR1 is SQVTM and CDR2 is ANQGSEA. CDR3 amino acids: CSGLQGAEYTEAFF. CDR3 nucleotides: TGCAGCGGACTACAGGGGGCAGAGTACACTGAAGCTTTCTTT. The entire variable domain, with the rest obtained from reference TRBV29-1 and TRBJ1-1, is as follows: SAVISQKPSRDICQRGTSLTIQCQVDSQVTMMFWYRQQPGQSLTLIATANQGSEATYESGFVIDKFPISRPNLTFSTLTVSNMSPEDSSIYLCSGLQGAEYTEAFFGQGTRLTVV.

In its sample, this clonotype was seen a few times. The chain uses TRBV6-2 or TRBV6-3 and TRBJ2-7, with D tentatively TRBD1 (6 bases). V was pared by 2 bases and J by 3 bases, with 8 bases between. Germline V gives CDR1 MNHEY, CDR2 SVGEGT. The CDR3 is made up of 13 amino acids. The CDR3 coding sequence is TGTGCCAGCAGTTACCGACAGGTCTACGAGCAGTACTTC. The encoded protein is CASSYRQVYEQYF.

The V gene is TRBV20-1, the J gene TRBJ1-6, with D hard to call. The V and J ends lost 0 bases and 0 bases respectively, with 6 bases between them. The germline gives CDR1 DFQATT, CDR2 SNEGSKA (reference sequence). This CDR3 spans 15 amino acids. The DNA for the CDR3 is TGCAGTGCTAGAGATCGGGGCTCCTATAATTCACCCCTCCACTTT. It yields the protein CSARDRGSYNSPLHF.